This T cell receptor (beta chain) was sequenced in a study of cytomegalovirus exposure and HLA in healthy donors listed by TCRdb under 2017. At the level of the whole study: An earlier analysis of approximately 640 of the donors reported about 250 Gb of sequence data and roughly 100 million unique TCR beta sequences from about 179 million T cells. An early release that covered about 600 HLA-typed donors contained 250 to 350 gigabases of sequencing data and about 84 million unique TCR sequences. Of the roughly 400 genotyped donors, more than 75% were placed in the genetic ancestry cluster associated with self-reported Caucasian donors. The study aimed to test whether cataloging public T cell receptors could reveal signatures of past pathogen exposure. The T cell repertoires of under 750 subjects were profiled by immunosequencing and related to cytomegalovirus serostatus. Along with the 666-subject first cohort, a separate validation cohort of over a hundred different subjects was used. The study combined high-throughput TCR immunosequencing, statistical association of individual TCRs with disease status, and machine learning to predict cytomegalovirus infection status. In a later analysis, previously published TCR beta repertoires from 666 donors were re-analyzed and high-resolution HLA genotyping was added so that TCR occurrence patterns could be studied. Rather than drawing on any new phenotypic data, the later analysis identified candidate immune exposures from TCR beta sequences and the way those sequences occurred across donors. An earlier analysis of 587 of the donors applied high-throughput TCR beta sequencing to assess whether each TCR beta V gene segment acted as functional or pseudogenic. Alongside the repertoire data, information on donor age, sex, ethnicity and CMV serostatus was compiled. A later genetic analysis used genome-wide SNP genotypes for about 55% of the 666 donors, treating that subset as a discovery cohort. Every discovery cohort repertoire had been produced on one sequencing platform. HLA typing covered class I and class II loci at four-digit resolution. The number of typed donors differed by locus: about 629-630 for A, B, C, DRB1 and DQB1; roughly 510 for DQA1; 600 to 610 for DPA1; and 450 to 480 for DPB1. About five DR-DQ haplotypes were handled as single units for association and clustering, since linkage in the cohort was strong. Among 398 genotyped donors of the cohort, an average of about 240,000 unique TCR beta nucleotide sequences were sequenced per donor, about a sixth of them non-productive.

Broader findings and caveats from the paper: A later analysis found that HLA-associated TCR beta chains were more clonally expanded and had lower generation probabilities than equally common non-associated chains. A later genetic analysis reported fewer N-insertions in productive TCRs among donors in an Asian-associated ancestry cluster than the roughly 620-donor mean. A group of highly shared sequence variants was considered likely to be a technical artifact of the sequencing pipeline. A further reported finding was that TCR beta sequences accurately predicted the HLA-A and HLA-B alleles for most subjects in the first cohort. In an earlier analysis of fewer than 700 of the donors, most TCR beta V segments appeared in productive rearrangements about 90% or about 30% of the time, broadly matching IMGT annotations. In a later genetic analysis, a missense DCLRE1C variant was associated with V-gene and J-gene trimming of TCR beta chains, and the association was replicated in an independent cohort. CMV serostatus was the only immune exposure information available for the cohort. A total of roughly 160 TCR beta chains were listed by the study as associated with cytomegalovirus. While some public TCRs were present in many individuals, most TCR sequences turned up only very rarely across donors. Cytomegalovirus status was reported to be diagnosed by the classifier with high specificity and sensitivity in both the original and validation cohorts. Strong co-occurrence of HLA alleles, especially DR and DQ, made assigning TCR associations to individual alleles difficult. Only TCR beta chains were sequenced in this cohort, and the absence of alpha or paired-chain data limited detectable features. Because counts were too low, about 18 rarely observed V segments, including chromosome 9 orphons, were left out of the earlier analysis of 587 of the donors. Because HLA typing was missing for some donors at each locus, association tests included only the typed subset. The 87-base-pair reads could not distinguish some IMGT-functional V segments, including TRBV6-2 and TRBV6-3, so those segments were excluded. Linkage disequilibrium might explain the correlated functional status among segregating V segments, but an unknown experimental factor could not be ruled out. A later analysis reported that several top co-occurrence clusters appeared linked to parvovirus B19, influenza, CMV and Epstein-Barr virus. The authors suggested that the approach could potentially be extended to other disease states and immunological phenotypes. A few of the identified cytomegalovirus-associated TCR beta chains were confirmed in vitro to be specific for cytomegalovirus antigens. Most CMV-associated TCR beta chains appeared to be HLA-restricted in a later analysis, and the HLA associations seemed to be driven largely by CMV exposure. According to a later analysis, TCR association rates differed among HLA loci, with DRB1 alleles showing the most associated TCRs and HLA-C alleles showing the fewest. Sequencing depth was assumed to be roughly uniform across donors in the presence/absence analyses, though that assumption may not hold. In a later analysis, around 17,000 TCR beta sequences were associated with specific HLA alleles at a false discovery rate of 0.05.

To note about this clone: There is no known antigen for this receptor. The record has no base qualities; no much larger clone is one base away. Other DNA sequences of this sample code for an identical CDR3.

Library preparation was by the immunoSEQ multiplex PCR assay. For the multiplex PCR, a mixture combining 60 forward primers for TCR Vbeta segments and 13 reverse primers for TCR Jbeta segments was used. Amplification of the CDR3 region of rearranged TCR beta genes was performed with a multiplex PCR assay on genomic DNA. The amplified TCR beta libraries were sequenced on the Illumina HiSeq System as 87-base-pair reads. The published analysis was carried out like this. A later analysis counted 75 million to 100 million unique TCR beta chains across the 550 to 800 repertoires, and 10 million to 12 million of these chains were shared by at least two donors. Raw reads were error-corrected and collapsed into unique sequences by a nearest-neighbor algorithm in which closely related sequences were merged to remove PCR and sequencing errors. CDR3 sequences were aligned to IMGT reference sequences to assign V, D and J gene segments. Each retained sequence needed at least a six-nucleotide match to both a V gene segment and a J gene segment. Rearrangements were called productive when the CDR3 lacked stop codons and stayed in frame with V and J; all others were non-productive. CDR3 was defined by IMGT convention, running from the second conserved V-encoded cysteine to the conserved J-encoded phenylalanine. The earlier analysis of about 590 of the donors excluded sequences that lacked an unambiguous match to a single V gene segment. In an earlier analysis of approximately 610 of the donors, V segments were called functional above 56.7% productive rearrangements and were called segregating when the between-donor standard deviation exceeded 5%. A statistical classification framework was built for diagnosing cytomegalovirus status from the catalog of TCR beta chain sequences. V and J gene assignment, in a later analysis, came from comparing TCR nucleotide sequences with IMGT/GENE-DB human TR gene sequences. Using the TCRdist pipeline, a later analysis assigned CDR3 sequences along with most-parsimonious VDJ recombination scenarios. In a later analysis, each TCR beta chain was defined by its CDR3 amino acid sequence together with its V-gene family, and reads lacking a unique V-gene family were excluded. As a way to deal with suspected cross-contamination and a sequencing artifact, a later analysis dropped roughly 620 nucleotide sequences that were highly shared and had low generation probability. In a later analysis, a clonal expansion index for each public chain was calculated from normalized within-repertoire ranks of inferred template counts. In a later analysis, generation probabilities were computed with a VDJ recombination model fitted to out-of-frame rearrangements, and the resulting probabilities were checked against IGoR. A later analysis scored TCR-TCR, TCR-HLA and TCR-CMV co-occurrence with hypergeometric tests, applying a repertoire-size bias correction to TCR pairs. A later analysis estimated false discovery rates by permuting HLA or CMV assignments 20 times. In a later analysis, co-occurring TCRs were grouped with DBSCAN, and TCRdist sequence similarity was added when clustering was performed within HLA-allele-positive subsets. Repertoires with fewer than 30,000 or more than 120,000 public chains, plus five repertoires with anomalous nucleotide sharing, were excluded from co-occurrence clustering. The immuneACCESS repertoire file appears here via TCRdb, limited to in-frame rearrangements. These files lack a portion of the clones; in checked studies, under half of the deficit traces to unresolved V genes, and the cause of the others is not known. That table gives V, J and clone size, and the DNA gave D and trimming. In all, the sample holds about 170,000 clones, and around 74% of those were seen once. The ten largest clones represent over 2% of the sample.

The cohort was made up of 666 healthy bone marrow donors. Cohort members were all nominally healthy when sampled, although unrecorded immune exposures were likely present. The donor was CMV seronegative and was included in the group of a few hundred seronegative cohort members. A peripheral blood sample was provided by each donor, and peripheral blood mononuclear cells were used for TCR beta sequencing. The Qiagen DNeasy Blood Extraction Kit was used to extract genomic DNA from the blood cell samples. V lost 6 bases and J lost 0 bases; the stretch between them is 9 bases long. There are 13 amino acids in the CDR3, from cysteine to phenylalanine inclusive. The only DNA kept is the CDR3, 39 bases in frame from the first base. CDR1 and CDR2, per the germline V gene, are ENHRY and SYGVKD.

This TCR came from a female donor in good health and CMV-seronegative. The chain is assembled from TRBV10-3 and TRBJ2-7; TRBD1 is possibly the D segment (5 matching bases). Specimen: PBMCs. The CDR3 is CAIRRDSSYEQYF. Read as DNA, the sequence is TGTGCCATCAGAAGAGACAGCTCCTACGAGCAGTACTTC.